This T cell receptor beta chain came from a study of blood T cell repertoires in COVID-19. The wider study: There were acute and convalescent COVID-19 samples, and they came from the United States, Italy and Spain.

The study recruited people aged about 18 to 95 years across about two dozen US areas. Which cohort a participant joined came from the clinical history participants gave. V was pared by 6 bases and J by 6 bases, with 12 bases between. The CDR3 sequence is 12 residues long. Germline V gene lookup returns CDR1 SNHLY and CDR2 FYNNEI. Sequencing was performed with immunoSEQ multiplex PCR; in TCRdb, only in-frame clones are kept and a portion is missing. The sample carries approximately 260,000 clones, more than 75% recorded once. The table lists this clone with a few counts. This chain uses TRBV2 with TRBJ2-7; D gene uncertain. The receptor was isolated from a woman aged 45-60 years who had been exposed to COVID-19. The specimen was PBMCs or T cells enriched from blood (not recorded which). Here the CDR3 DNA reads TGTGCCAGCAGGCCGGGTGCGGCCGAGCAGTACTTC. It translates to CASRPGAAEQYF.